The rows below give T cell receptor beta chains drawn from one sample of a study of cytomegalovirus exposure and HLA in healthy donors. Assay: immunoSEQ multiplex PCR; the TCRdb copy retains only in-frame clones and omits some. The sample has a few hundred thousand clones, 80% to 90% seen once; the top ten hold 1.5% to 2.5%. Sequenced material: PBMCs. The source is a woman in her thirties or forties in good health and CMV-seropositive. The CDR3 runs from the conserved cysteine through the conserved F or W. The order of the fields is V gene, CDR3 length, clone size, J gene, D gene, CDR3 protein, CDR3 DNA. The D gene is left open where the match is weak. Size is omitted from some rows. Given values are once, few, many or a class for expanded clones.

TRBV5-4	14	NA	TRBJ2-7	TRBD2	CASSAVAGGDEQYF	TGTGCCAGCAGCGCCGTAGCGGGAGGCGACGAGCAGTACTTC
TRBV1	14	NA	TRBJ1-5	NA	CTSSQGHCNQPQHF	TGCACCAGCAGCCAAGGACACTGCAATCAGCCCCAGCATTTT
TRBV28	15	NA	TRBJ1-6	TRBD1	CASSPSATGQSPLHF	TGTGCCAGCAGCCCGAGTGCGACAGGGCAATCACCCCTCCACTTT
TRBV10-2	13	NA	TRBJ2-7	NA	CASTQGIPYEQYF	TGCGCCAGCACCCAGGGGATTCCCTACGAGCAGTACTTC
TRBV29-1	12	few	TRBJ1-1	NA	CSVEARNTEAFF	TGCAGCGTTGAAGCGCGGAACACTGAAGCTTTCTTT
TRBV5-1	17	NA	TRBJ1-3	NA	CASSLAGDPLSGNTIYF	TGCGCCAGCAGCTTGGCGGGGGACCCCCTCTCTGGAAACACCATATATTTT
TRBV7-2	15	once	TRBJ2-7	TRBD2	CASSLAAGESYERYF	TGTGCCAGCAGCTTAGCGGCGGGAGAAAGCTACGAGCGGTACTTC
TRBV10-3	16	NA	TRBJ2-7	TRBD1	CAISEFRDSPPLEQYF	TGTGCCATCAGTGAGTTCCGGGACAGCCCTCCTCTCGAGCAGTACTTC
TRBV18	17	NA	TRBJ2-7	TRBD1	CASSPLNAKTGGYEQYF	TGTGCCAGCTCACCATTAAATGCGAAGACAGGGGGCTACGAGCAGTACTTC
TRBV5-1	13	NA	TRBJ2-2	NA	CASSSTVTGELFF	TGCGCCAGCAGCTCGACAGTCACCGGGGAGCTGTTTTTT
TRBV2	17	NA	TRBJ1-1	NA	CASSIRQEAPQNTEAFF	TGTGCCAGCAGTATAAGACAGGAGGCTCCGCAGAACACTGAAGCTTTCTTT
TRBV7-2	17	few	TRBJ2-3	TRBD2	CASSRDRGLAGPDTQYF	TGTGCCAGCAGCCGGGACAGGGGACTAGCGGGACCCGATACGCAGTATTTT
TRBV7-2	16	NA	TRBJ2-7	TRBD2	CASSLGTSGRVDEQYF	TGTGCCAGCAGCTTAGGGACTAGCGGGAGGGTCGACGAGCAGTACTTC
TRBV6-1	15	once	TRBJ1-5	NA	CASSPTGGASQPQHF	TGTGCCAGCAGCCCTACTGGGGGGGCGAGTCAGCCCCAGCATTTT
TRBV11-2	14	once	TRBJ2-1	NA	CASENPGSYNEQFF	TGTGCCAGCGAAAACCCCGGCTCCTACAATGAGCAGTTCTTC
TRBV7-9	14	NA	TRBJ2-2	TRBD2	CARTGGANTGELFF	TGTGCCCGGACGGGGGGGGCGAACACCGGGGAGCTGTTTTTT
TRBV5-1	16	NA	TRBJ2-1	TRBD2	CASSLAFSGRGTEQFF	TGCGCCAGCAGCTTGGCTTTTAGCGGGAGAGGCACTGAGCAGTTCTTC